Here is one T cell receptor beta chain with its context. Antigen: not known. Using immunoSEQ multiplex PCR, the repertoire was profiled, and TCRdb retains in-frame clones only, with some absent. The repertoire holds more than 75,000 clones, with around nine tenths as singletons. Trimming took off 5 bases at V and 4 bases at J, with 9 bases between the two ends. Germline CDR1 reads SGHTS; CDR2 reads YDEGEE. CDR3 length equals 12 residues. This sample is part of a study of OX40 agonist ivuxolimab in advanced cancers. Study-wide background: Partial responses were recorded for three patients, including one with hepatocellular carcinoma and two with cutaneous melanoma. Overall study results and limits: Both CD4+ and CD8+ T cell populations in blood had undergone clonal expansion by week 6 at 0.1 to 3.0 mg/kg.

The chain carries TRBV5-8 and TRBJ1-2, with no clear D. The receptor was derived from an adult with an advanced solid tumor such as melanoma, head and neck, liver or kidney cancer. Sequencing used CD4+ or CD8+ T cells sorted from blood, obtained in a trial of the OX40 agonist ivuxolimab. CDR3 loop: CASRRVAYGYTF. In DNA form, the CDR3 reads TGTGCCAGCAGACGGGTCGCCTATGGCTACACCTTC.